The 27 T cell receptor beta chains in this list originate from one sample, sequenced in a study of cytomegalovirus exposure and HLA in healthy donors. Repertoires were generated with immunoSEQ multiplex PCR, while TCRdb's copy carries only in-frame clones and drops some. The sample holds 100,000 to 150,000 clones, 80% to 90% seen once. The sequenced sample consisted of PBMCs. These receptors came from a woman aged 18 to 35 in good health and CMV-seronegative.

The chain recombines TRBV4-3 with TRBJ2-2, with 7 bases matching TRBD1. The CDR3 is 17 residues long. Germline trimming cut 2 bases from V and 6 bases from J; bases unmatched to any gene: 12. Germline V gene data show CDR1 as LGHNA and CDR2 as YSLEER. CDR3 region: CASSQQQGIGYPGELFF. The CDR3, as DNA: TGCGCCAGCAGCCAACAACAGGGGATTGGGTACCCCGGGGAGCTGTTTTTT.

In its sample, this clone was seen once. The rearrangement joins TRBV19 to TRBJ2-7; 12 bases match TRBD1. The germline V gene encodes CDR1 LNHDA and CDR2 SQIVND (reference sequence). This CDR3 has 15 residues. The V segment lost 6 bases and the J segment 4 bases; nucleotides outside the gene matches: 7. The chain's CDR3 is CASSPGTGGWYEQYF. For the CDR3, the DNA is TGTGCCAGTAGCCCTGGGACAGGGGGCTGGTACGAGCAGTACTTC.

The chain couples TRBV5-5 to TRBJ1-1; 7 bases are a match to TRBD1. The V gene end was trimmed by 4 bases and the J gene end by 6 bases; junction bases not matched to a gene: 9. Germline-derived CDR1 and CDR2 are SGHKS and YYEKEE (reference sequence). CDR3 length: 14 amino acids. CDR3 in DNA: TGTGCCAGCAGCGGAGGGGGCCGGGACGCTGAAGCTTTCTTT. Residues: CASSGGGRDAEAFF.

The chain couples TRBV27 to TRBJ1-5; weak D call: TRBD1 (6 bases). CDR1 is MNHEY and CDR2 is SMNVEV in the germline V gene (reference sequence). V was shortened by 4 bases and J by 0 bases, with 13 bases between the two germline ends. The CDR3 consists of 16 residues. The CDR3: CASSSGQRNSNQPQHF. In DNA, the CDR3 is TGTGCCAGCAGTTCAGGACAGCGAAATAGCAATCAGCCCCAGCATTTT.

The gene calls are TRBV7-8 and TRBJ1-1; the match to TRBD1 covers 8 bases. The trim removed 1 base at V and 5 bases at J, leaving 3 bases unmatched. This CDR3 has 14 amino acids. Germline CDR1 and CDR2: SGHVS and FQNEAQ. CDR3 nucleotide sequence: TGTGCCAGCAGCTTAGGGACAGGGAGAACTGAAGCTTTCTTT. It translates to CASSLGTGRTEAFF.

The chain couples TRBV6-6 to TRBJ2-5; tentatively, D is TRBD2 (5 bases). This CDR3 has 12 amino acids. Germline V gene sequence: CDR1 MNHNY, CDR2 SVGAGI (reference sequence). Trimming took 7 bases from V and 1 from J, leaving 7 bases between them. The CDR3 region is CASNGVQETQYF. In DNA, the CDR3 is TGTGCCAGCAACGGGGTCCAAGAGACCCAGTACTTC.

V usage is TRBV5-4 and J usage is TRBJ2-5; maybe TRBD1 (8 bases). Germline-derived CDR1 and CDR2 are SGHNT and YYREEE (reference sequence). V shed 4 bases and J shed 7 bases, with 20 bases lying between them. The CDR3 is 15 residues long. The chain's CDR3 is CASSPFLDREGTQYF. CDR3 sequence (DNA): TGTGCCAGCAGCCCCTTTTTGGACAGGGAGGGGACCCAGTACTTC.

The V gene is TRBV4-1, the J gene TRBJ2-7, with 9 bases lining up with TRBD1. The V and J ends lost 0 bases and 7 bases, in that order; junction bases with no gene match: 19. This CDR3 is 19 amino acids long. Germline CDR1 reads MGHRA; CDR2 reads YSYEKL. The CDR3 sequence is CASSQDQPNRDRVILEQYF. In nucleotides, the CDR3 is TGCGCCAGCAGCCAAGACCAACCAAACCGGGACAGGGTCATCCTGGAGCAGTACTTC.

The rearrangement links TRBV7-9 to TRBJ2-5; TRBD2 agrees at 12 bases. The CDR3 runs to 19 residues. From germline, CDR1 is SEHNR and CDR2 FQNEAQ (reference sequence). V was pared by 3 bases and J by 4 bases, with 15 bases of the junction left unmatched. CDR3 bases: TGTGCCAGCAGCTTGGGCCGCCTAGCGGGGGGGCCCTTGGGAGAGACCCAGTACTTC. Residues: CASSLGRLAGGPLGETQYF.

CDR3 sequence (DNA): TGCGCCAGCAGCTTGGAACTAGCAGGCGCAGATACGCAGTATTTT. Amino acid sequence: CASSLELAGADTQYF. The V call is TRBV5-1, the J call TRBJ2-3; the D gene is possibly TRBD2 (6 bases). The V gene lost 0 bases and the J gene lost 4 bases, with 12 bases spanning the gap. The germline gives CDR1 SGHRS, CDR2 YFSETQ. The CDR3 extends over 15 amino acids.

The gene calls are TRBV5-1 and TRBJ2-7; 10 bases are a match to TRBD2. The CDR3 totals 16 residues. Germline loops: CDR1 SGHRS, CDR2 YFSETQ. With 2 bases clipped from V and 4 bases from J, the junction kept 9 bases outside the gene matches. CDR3 loop: CASSLLSGGLTYEQYF. In DNA form, the CDR3 reads TGCGCCAGCAGCTTACTTAGCGGGGGGCTCACATACGAGCAGTACTTC.

The V and J genes are TRBV5-4 and TRBJ2-7, with D hard to call. From germline, CDR1 is SGHNT and CDR2 YYREEE (reference sequence). The CDR3 spans 15 residues. Trimming left V 0 bases short and J 7 bases short, with 17 bases between. CDR3 coding DNA: TGTGCCAGCAGCTTGGGAGGCTCCATCCCGCAGGAGCAGTACTTC. It codes for CASSLGGSIPQEQYF.

V gene TRBV29-1 combines with J gene TRBJ1-1; no clear D. Germline values: CDR1 SQVTM, CDR2 ANQGSEA. The CDR3 is made up of 12 amino acids. V lost 5 bases and J lost 0, with 7 bases in between. This CDR3 reads CSVRSMNTEAFF. CDR3 in DNA: TGCAGCGTTAGGAGTATGAACACTGAAGCTTTCTTT.

The V gene is TRBV5-1, the J gene TRBJ2-1; D may be TRBD2 (5 bases). The germline CDR1 and CDR2 sequences are SGHRS and YFSETQ. This CDR3 region has 15 residues. Trimming took 1 base from V and 3 from J, leaving 11 bases between them. CDR3 in DNA: TGCGCCAGCAGCTTGATGTGGGAGAGCTACAATGAGCAGTTCTTC. This gives the protein CASSLMWESYNEQFF.

V usage is TRBV30 and J usage is TRBJ2-1; 7 bases match TRBD1. Germline trimming cut 3 bases from V and 4 bases from J; bases unmatched to any gene: 6. Germline loops: CDR1 GTSNPN, CDR2 SVGIG (reference sequence). CDR3 length: 14 amino acids. The CDR3 DNA is TGTGCCTGGAGAGAAAGGGACAGATACAATGAGCAGTTCTTC. It yields the protein CAWRERDRYNEQFF.

The rearrangement joins TRBV20-1 to TRBJ2-1, with TRBD1 matching over 9 bases. The germline V gene has CDR1 DFQATT and CDR2 SNEGSKA (reference sequence). With V trimmed by 6 bases and J by 9 bases, 3 bases remained unmatched. The CDR3 is 11 residues long. CDR3 coding DNA: TGCAGTGCCCCGACAGGGGGTGAGCAGTTCTTC. Encoded protein: CSAPTGGEQFF.

This clone was observed a single time. CDR3 protein: CASSSTGSGPESYNEQFF. The CDR3 nucleotides are TGTGCCAGCAGCTCGACCGGGTCGGGTCCGGAGTCCTACAATGAGCAGTTCTTC. The chain joins TRBV5-6 to TRBJ2-1, with no clear D. Trimming took 3 bases from V and 1 from J, leaving 20 bases between them. Germline V gives CDR1 SGHDT, CDR2 YYEEEE. The length of the CDR3 is 18 residues.

The CDR3 loop reads CASSFGRGGSSGVYEQYF. The CDR3 region has the DNA TGTGCCAGCAGCTTTGGGAGGGGTGGCTCCTCAGGGGTATACGAGCAGTACTTC. The genes are TRBV7-2 and TRBJ2-7, with D maybe TRBD2 (7 bases). Germline V lookup: CDR1 SGHTA, CDR2 FQGNSA. V was clipped by 3 bases and J by 4 bases, with 25 bases between them. CDR3 length: 18 residues. Based on the CDR3 plus reference TRBV7-2 and TRBJ2-7, the full variable domain is GAGVSQSPSNKVTEKGKDVELRCDPISGHTALYWYRQSLGQGLEFLIYFQGNSAPDKSGLPSDRFSAERTGGSVSTLTIQRTQQEDSAVYLCASSFGRGGSSGVYEQYFGPGTRLTVT.

This clone was counted once. The J gene is TRBJ2-3, the V gene TRBV7-6; D uncertain. V was trimmed by 1 base and J by 2 bases, leaving 10 bases between them. The CDR3 is 15 amino acids. Germline assignment: CDR1 SGHVS and CDR2 FNYEAQ. CDR3 nucleotide sequence: TGTGCCAGCAGCTTAGACCCTTACTCCACAGATACGCAGTATTTT. Protein: CASSLDPYSTDTQYF.

The DNA for the CDR3 is TGTGCCAGCAGCGCGGGACTGGAAGAGACCCAGTACTTC. Its protein product is CASSAGLEETQYF. The genes are TRBV9 and TRBJ2-5, with a tentative D call TRBD2 (6 bases). Trimming took 3 bases from V and 3 from J, leaving 9 bases between them. Germline V CDR1 and CDR2: SGDLS, YYNGEE. The CDR3 totals 13 residues.

This chain joins TRBV6-1 and TRBJ2-1; D might be TRBD1 (6 bases). V lost 6 bases and J lost 10, with 22 bases in between. Germline loops: CDR1 MNHNS, CDR2 SASEGT. This CDR3 comprises 15 residues. The CDR3 protein is CASRTQGPGFSEQFF. The CDR3 nucleotides read TGTGCCAGCAGGACACAGGGACCGGGTTTTTCCGAGCAGTTCTTC.

The chain has TRBV18 and TRBJ2-7; the D gene is possibly TRBD2 (7 bases). The CDR3 consists of 14 residues. Germline lookup yields CDR1 KGHSH and CDR2 LQKENI. V lost 5 bases and J 6 bases, leaving 17 bases between the germline ends. CDR3 sequence (DNA): TGTGCCAGCTCAGCCGGTGGGGGGGCAGGCGAGCAGTACTTC. Amino acid sequence: CASSAGGGAGEQYF.

The chain uses TRBV5-1 and TRBJ1-6, with 9 bases aligning to TRBD1. V shed 0 bases and J 10 bases; nucleotides not matched to a gene: 8. From germline, CDR1 is SGHRS and CDR2 YFSETQ. The CDR3 length is 16 residues. The CDR3 DNA reads as TGCGCCAGCAGCTTGGGGGACAGGGCTTCTCGGTCACCCCTCCACTTT. This translates into CASSLGDRASRSPLHF.

This chain connects TRBV5-4 to TRBJ2-1; 8 nucleotides match TRBD2. Germline trimming cut 4 bases from V and 4 bases from J; bases unmatched to any gene: 7. The germline gives CDR1 SGHNT, CDR2 YYREEE (reference sequence). CDR3 length: 15 amino acids. CDR3 sequence (DNA): TGTGCCAGCAGCCCTCTCTCGGGAGGGTACAATGAGCAGTTCTTC. The encoded protein is CASSPLSGGYNEQFF. The whole variable domain, remainder taken from reference TRBV5-4 and TRBJ2-1, is ETGVTQSPTHLIKTRGQQVTLRCSSQSGHNTVSWYQQALGQGPQFIFQYYREEENGRGNFPPRFSGLQFPNYSSELNVNALELDDSALYLCASSPLSGGYNEQFFGPGTRLTVL.

This chain connects TRBV11-3 to TRBJ2-4; no clear D gene. Trimming removed 2 bases from V and 7 bases from J, with 6 bases in between. Looked up from germline, CDR1 is SGHNT and CDR2 is YENEEA. The CDR3 consists of 12 residues. CDR3 residues: CASSLRRNIQYF. Here the CDR3 DNA reads TGTGCCAGCAGCTTACGCAGGAACATTCAGTACTTC. The complete variable domain, with remaining parts taken from reference TRBV11-3 and TRBJ2-4, reads EAGVVQSPRYKIIEKKQPVAFWCNPISGHNTLYWYLQNLGQGPELLIRYENEEAVDDSQLPKDRFSAERLKGVDSTLKIQPAELGDSAVYLCASSLRRNIQYFGAGTRLSVL.

The V gene is TRBV9, the J gene TRBJ1-4; 8 nucleotides line up with TRBD1. The CDR3 runs to 15 residues. Trimming cost V 2 bases and J 4 bases; bases outside gene matches: 4. Germline V gene sequence: CDR1 SGDLS, CDR2 YYNGEE. The CDR3 is CASSVDRGHNEKLFF. The CDR3 DNA reads TGTGCCAGCAGCGTTGACAGGGGCCATAATGAAAAACTGTTTTTT.

This clone was detected only a few times. J is TRBJ1-5 and V is TRBV19, with 10 positions matching TRBD1. The trim removed 5 bases at V and 7 bases at J, leaving 8 bases unmatched. CDR1 and CDR2 from the germline V gene are LNHDA and SQIVND (reference sequence). The CDR3 has 15 amino acids. Written as DNA, the CDR3 is TGTGCCAGTAGTCTCGGGACAGGGGTCCAACAGCCCCAGCATTTT. Protein: CASSLGTGVQQPQHF.